This T cell receptor (beta chain) originates from a study of post-analysis software for immune sequencing data. Study-wide background: The study covered relapsing-remitting, secondary progressive and progressive-relapsing courses of multiple sclerosis.

TCR beta cDNA libraries had unique molecular identifiers. cDNA molecules numbering 400,000 to 550,000 came from roughly 1.1 to 9.2 million T cells. One entry per CDR3 protein results from TCRdb running MiXCR on the PCR reads. The top ten clones hold about 1.8% of a sample with roughly 620,000 distinct CDR3 sequences, about 40% of them seen once. Trimming removed 5 bases from V and 4 bases from J; junction bases left unmatched: 7. Germline lookup yields CDR1 SNHLY and CDR2 FYNNEI. The CDR3 length is 15 residues. Study results and caveats: Significantly decreased normalized Chao1 diversity was recorded for multiple sclerosis patients relative to controls. Among roughly five TRBV segments more frequent in patients than controls were TRBV5-6, TRBV5-1 and TRBV20-1. Pronounced co-clustering by F measure was evident among identically batched samples.

Points on this clonotype: No antigen is known for it.

Material for sequencing was blood. The TCR was taken from a girl aged 10 to 17 with multiple sclerosis. The chain is built from TRBV2 and TRBJ1-5; TRBD1 aligns across 8 bases. The DNA of the CDR3 is TGTGCCAGCAGTTCGGACAGGGCTCGGAATCAGCCCCAGCATTTT. Protein product: CASSSDRARNQPQHF.